This TCR beta chain was found in a study of T-cell memory formation after mild COVID-19. Study results and limitations: Some SARS-CoV-2-responding clones were already detected in memory before infection. Largely, contracting CD4+ clones fell within CM and EM, and contracting CD8+ clones within EMRA. SARS-CoV-2 specificity of second-wave clones peaking day 37 was unconfirmed.

This CDR3 spans 15 amino acids. Trimming pared 6 bases from V and 8 bases from J, leaving 17 bases between. Germline V gene data show CDR1 as SNHLY and CDR2 as FYNNEI. 5'RACE with constant-segment primers yielded barcoded, UMI-tagged TCR alpha and TCR beta cDNA libraries. TCRdb passed the 5' RACE reads through MiXCR, listing each CDR3 protein once. Found here are fewer than 250,000 distinct CDR3 sequences, roughly 14% of them singletons; the top ten hold 2.1%. This clonotype occurred a few times. Its cognate antigen is unknown. The TCR sequence derives from an adult woman who had mild COVID-19 (a few samples of this study predate the infection). Cell type and time point are not known. V usage is TRBV2 and J usage is TRBJ1-6, with TRBD1 as a possible D gene (6 bases). Sequenced sample: PBMCs or a T cell subset sorted from them (not recorded which). The DNA of the CDR3 is TGTGCCAGCAGACCCGACAGGCAAGGACATTCACCCCTCCACTTT. Amino acids: CASRPDRQGHSPLHF.